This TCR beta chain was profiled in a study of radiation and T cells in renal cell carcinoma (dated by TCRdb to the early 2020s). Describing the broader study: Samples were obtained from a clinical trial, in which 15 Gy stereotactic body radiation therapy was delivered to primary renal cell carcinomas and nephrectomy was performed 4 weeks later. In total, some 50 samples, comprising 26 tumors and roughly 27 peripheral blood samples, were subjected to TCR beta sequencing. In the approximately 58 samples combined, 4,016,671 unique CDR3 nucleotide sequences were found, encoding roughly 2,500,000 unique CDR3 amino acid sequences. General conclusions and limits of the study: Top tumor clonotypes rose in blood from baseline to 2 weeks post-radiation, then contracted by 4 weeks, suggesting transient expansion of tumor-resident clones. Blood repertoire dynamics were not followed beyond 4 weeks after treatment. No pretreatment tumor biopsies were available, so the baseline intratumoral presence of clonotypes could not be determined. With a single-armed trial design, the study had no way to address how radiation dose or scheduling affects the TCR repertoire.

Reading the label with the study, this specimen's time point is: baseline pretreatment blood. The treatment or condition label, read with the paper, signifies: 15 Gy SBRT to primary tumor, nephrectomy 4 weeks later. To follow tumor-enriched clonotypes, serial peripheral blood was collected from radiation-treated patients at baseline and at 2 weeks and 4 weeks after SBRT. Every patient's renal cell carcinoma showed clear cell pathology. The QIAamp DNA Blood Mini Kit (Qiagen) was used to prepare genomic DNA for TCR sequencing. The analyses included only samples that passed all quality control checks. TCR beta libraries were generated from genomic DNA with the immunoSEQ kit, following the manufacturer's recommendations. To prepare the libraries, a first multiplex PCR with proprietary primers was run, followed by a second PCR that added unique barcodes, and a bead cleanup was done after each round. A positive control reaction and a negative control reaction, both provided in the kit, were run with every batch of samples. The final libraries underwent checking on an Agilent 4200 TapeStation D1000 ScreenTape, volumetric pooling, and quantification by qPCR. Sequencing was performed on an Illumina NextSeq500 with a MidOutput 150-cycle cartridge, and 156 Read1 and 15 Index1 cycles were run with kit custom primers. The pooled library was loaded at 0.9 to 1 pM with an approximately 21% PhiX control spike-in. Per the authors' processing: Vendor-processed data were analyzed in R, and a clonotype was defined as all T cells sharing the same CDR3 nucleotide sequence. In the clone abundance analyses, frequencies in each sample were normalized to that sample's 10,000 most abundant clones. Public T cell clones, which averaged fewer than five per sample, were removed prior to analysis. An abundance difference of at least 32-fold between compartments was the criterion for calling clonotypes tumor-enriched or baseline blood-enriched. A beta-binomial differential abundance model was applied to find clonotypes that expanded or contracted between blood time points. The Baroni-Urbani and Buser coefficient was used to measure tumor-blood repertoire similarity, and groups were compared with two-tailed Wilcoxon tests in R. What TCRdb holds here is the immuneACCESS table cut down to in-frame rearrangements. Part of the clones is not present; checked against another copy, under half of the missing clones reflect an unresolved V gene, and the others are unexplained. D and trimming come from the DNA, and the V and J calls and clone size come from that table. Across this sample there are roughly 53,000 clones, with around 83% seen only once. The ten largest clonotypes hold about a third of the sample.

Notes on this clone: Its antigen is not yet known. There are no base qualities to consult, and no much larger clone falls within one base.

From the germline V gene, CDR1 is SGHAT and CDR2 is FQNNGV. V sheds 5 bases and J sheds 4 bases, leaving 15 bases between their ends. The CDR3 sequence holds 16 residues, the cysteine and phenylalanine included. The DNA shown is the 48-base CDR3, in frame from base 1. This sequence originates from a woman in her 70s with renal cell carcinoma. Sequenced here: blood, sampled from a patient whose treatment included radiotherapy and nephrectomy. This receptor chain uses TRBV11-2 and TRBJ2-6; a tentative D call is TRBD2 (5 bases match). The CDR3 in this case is CASSPPFGVGANVLTF. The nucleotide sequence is TGTGCCAGCAGCCCCCCGTTCGGGGTCGGGGCCAACGTCCTGACTTTC.